The clone carrying this T cell receptor beta chain was detected only a few times. This entry is derived from a study of shared clonotypes between healthy human individuals. The repertoire was sequenced with immunoSEQ multiplex PCR; TCRdb's copy has only in-frame clones and lacks some. The sample holds more than 2 million clones, about 94% seen once. Among the donors, all were Caucasian adults who lived in Nashville, Tennessee. A CD45RA+ naive subset and a CD45RA-negative memory subset were split from CD4+ cells. Looked up from germline, CDR1 is WNHNN and CDR2 is SYGVQD (reference sequence). The CDR3 has 14 amino acids. Trimming shortened V by 0 bases and J by 10 bases, and 15 bases separated the two germline ends.

The chain recombines TRBV10-1 with TRBJ1-1, with no clear D. This clonotype was obtained from a man between 18 and 35 years old in good health. Specimen: naive CD4+ T cells sorted from blood. Subset noted: CD45RA+ positively selected. In DNA, the CDR3 is TGCGCCAGCAGTGAGTCAAAGACGTCCATAAGAGCTTTCTTT. It specifies CASSESKTSIRAFF.